These T cell receptor beta chains were read from a single sample in a study of shared clonotypes between healthy human individuals. Sequencing used immunoSEQ multiplex PCR; TCRdb keeps in-frame clones, though not all of them. The data contain 2 million to 3 million clones, 93% of them singletons. What was sequenced was naive CD4+ T cells from PBMCs. These receptors all stem from a young man in good health. Some clones in this sample may be carry-over from other donors' samples. The CDR3 runs from the conserved cysteine through the conserved F or W. Each record gives: CDR3 protein, CDR3 DNA, V gene, D gene, J gene. The D gene is left open where the match is weak.

cdr3_aa: CASTQWGRGTGELFF
cdr3_nt: TGTGCCAGCACCCAGTGGGGGCGAGGCACCGGGGAGCTGTTTTTT
v_call: TRBV7-3
d_call: NA
j_call: TRBJ2-2

cdr3_aa: CASSLVRASGRRTYNEQFF
cdr3_nt: TGCGCCAGCAGCTTGGTTAGGGCTAGCGGGAGGCGAACCTACAATGAGCAGTTCTTC
v_call: TRBV5-1
d_call: TRBD2
j_call: TRBJ2-1

cdr3_aa: CATSRVPQNRGGTEAFF
cdr3_nt: TGTGCCACCAGCAGAGTCCCTCAGAACAGGGGAGGAACTGAAGCTTTCTTT
v_call: TRBV15
d_call: TRBD1
j_call: TRBJ1-1

cdr3_aa: CASRLGSGNNEQFF
cdr3_nt: TGTGCCAGCAGATTGGGGAGCGGGAACAATGAGCAGTTCTTC
v_call: TRBV7-9
d_call: TRBD2
j_call: TRBJ2-1

cdr3_aa: CASSPGLAGDQETQYF
cdr3_nt: TGCGCCAGCAGCCCTGGCCTAGCGGGAGACCAAGAGACCCAGTACTTC
v_call: TRBV5-1
d_call: TRBD2
j_call: TRBJ2-5

cdr3_aa: CASSPDGLWANVLTF
cdr3_nt: TGTGCCAGCAGTCCGGACGGACTTTGGGCCAACGTCCTGACTTTC
v_call: TRBV5-6
d_call: NA
j_call: TRBJ2-6

cdr3_aa: CASSLARLAGRELFF
cdr3_nt: TGTGCCAGCAGCTTAGCGCGACTAGCGGGACGGGAGCTGTTTTTT
v_call: TRBV7-2
d_call: TRBD2
j_call: TRBJ2-2

cdr3_aa: CASSLRDRGTDTQYF
cdr3_nt: TGTGCCAGCAGCCTCCGGGACAGGGGCACAGATACGCAGTATTTT
v_call: TRBV14
d_call: TRBD1
j_call: TRBJ2-3

cdr3_aa: CASSARLGGSYNEQFF
cdr3_nt: TGTGCCAGCAGTGCCAGATTGGGTGGGTCCTACAATGAGCAGTTCTTC
v_call: TRBV6-4
d_call: NA
j_call: TRBJ2-1

cdr3_aa: CATSRDGQANTEAFF
cdr3_nt: TGTGCCACCAGCAGAGATGGACAGGCTAACACTGAAGCTTTCTTT
v_call: TRBV15
d_call: TRBD1
j_call: TRBJ1-1

cdr3_aa: CASSAPPGGYTF
cdr3_nt: TGTGCCAGCAGTGCCCCGCCCGGTGGCTACACCTTC
v_call: TRBV6-1
d_call: NA
j_call: TRBJ1-2

cdr3_aa: CASSVVAENTGELFF
cdr3_nt: TGTGCCAGCAGCGTAGTGGCCGAGAACACCGGGGAGCTGTTTTTT
v_call: TRBV9
d_call: NA
j_call: TRBJ2-2

cdr3_aa: CASSSGTGPYSNQPQHF
cdr3_nt: TGCGCCAGCAGCTCTGGGACAGGGCCCTATAGCAATCAGCCCCAGCATTTT
v_call: TRBV5-1
d_call: TRBD1
j_call: TRBJ1-5

cdr3_aa: CASSGGGTGNEKLFF
cdr3_nt: TGTGCCAGCAGTGGGGGGGGAACAGGGAATGAAAAACTGTTTTTT
v_call: TRBV28
d_call: NA
j_call: TRBJ1-4